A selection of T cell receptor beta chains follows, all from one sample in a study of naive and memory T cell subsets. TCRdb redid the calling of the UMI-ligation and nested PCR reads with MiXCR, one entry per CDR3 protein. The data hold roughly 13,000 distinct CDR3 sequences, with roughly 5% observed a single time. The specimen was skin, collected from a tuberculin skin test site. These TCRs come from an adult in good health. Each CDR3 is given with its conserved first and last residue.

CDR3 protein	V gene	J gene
CASSSDRGAYEQYF	TRBV7-9	TRBJ2-7
CASSRAGVTDTQYF	TRBV3-1	TRBJ2-3
CASSVETQRGIADTQYF	TRBV9	TRBJ2-3
CASSLNRAGELFF	TRBV7-7	TRBJ2-2
CASIREKWGELFF	TRBV28	TRBJ2-2
CASSFWRGPKYNEQFF	TRBV12-3/TRBV12-4	TRBJ2-1
CASSVTVNTEAFF	TRBV9	TRBJ1-1
CASSPWGTSGTDTQYF	TRBV27	TRBJ2-3
CATQVGDRGNQPQHF	TRBV19	TRBJ1-5
CSARDRVRGSYEQYF	TRBV20-1	TRBJ2-7
CASSGRGRGTYNEQFF	TRBV27	TRBJ2-1
CASSQARQGAFYGYTF	TRBV3-1	TRBJ1-2
CASSPPRRGRSTGELFF	TRBV3-1	TRBJ2-2
CASSFKGPGETEAFF	TRBV7-2	TRBJ1-1
CATSVRDRGNEQFF	TRBV15	TRBJ2-1
CASSRTRGGTAYEQYF	TRBV18	TRBJ2-7
CASSGYRAYNEQFF	TRBV6-2/TRBV6-3	TRBJ2-1
CASSPQSFGQGINEQYF	TRBV12-3/TRBV12-4	TRBJ2-7
CSVYNQGGYGYTF	TRBV20-1	TRBJ1-2
CASSEGLTGGNEQFF	TRBV4-3	TRBJ2-1
CASSPPGQLQETQYF	TRBV28	TRBJ2-5
CSARIPSGGETQYF	TRBV20-1	TRBJ2-5
CASSFVAGVLETQYF	TRBV12-3/TRBV12-4	TRBJ2-5
CASSYPATGNTEAFF	TRBV6-2/TRBV6-3	TRBJ1-1
CASSYSRGGGELFF	TRBV6-6	TRBJ2-2
CASSSQGSHNEKLFF	TRBV7-2	TRBJ1-4
CASSLATHVYGYTF	TRBV12-3/TRBV12-4	TRBJ1-2
CASSHRSEYNEQFF	TRBV19	TRBJ2-1
CASSLVGTPTDTQYF	TRBV11-2	TRBJ2-3
CASRGQHLYNEQFF	TRBV12-3/TRBV12-4	TRBJ2-1
CASSYSGGSEQFF	TRBV6-6	TRBJ2-1
CASSVAGVGGYTF	TRBV2	TRBJ1-2
CASTKVGRTDTQYF	TRBV12-3/TRBV12-4	TRBJ2-3